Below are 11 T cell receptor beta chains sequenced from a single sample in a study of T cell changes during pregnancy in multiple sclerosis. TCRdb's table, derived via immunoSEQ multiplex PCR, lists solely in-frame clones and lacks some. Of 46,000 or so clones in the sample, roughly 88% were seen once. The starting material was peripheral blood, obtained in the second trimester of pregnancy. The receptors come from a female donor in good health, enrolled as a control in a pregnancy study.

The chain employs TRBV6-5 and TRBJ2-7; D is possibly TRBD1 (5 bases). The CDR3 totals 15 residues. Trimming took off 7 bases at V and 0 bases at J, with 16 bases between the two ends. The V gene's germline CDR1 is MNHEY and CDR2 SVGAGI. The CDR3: CASTLDAGHSYEQYF. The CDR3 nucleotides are TGTGCCAGCACTCTCGACGCAGGACACTCCTACGAGCAGTACTTC.

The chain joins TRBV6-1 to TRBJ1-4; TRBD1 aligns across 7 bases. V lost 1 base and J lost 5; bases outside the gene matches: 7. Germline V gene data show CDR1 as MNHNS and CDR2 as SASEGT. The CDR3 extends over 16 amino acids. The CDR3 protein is CASSEVAAGGNEKLFF. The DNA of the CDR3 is TGTGCCAGCAGTGAAGTAGCGGCAGGGGGGAATGAAAAACTGTTTTTT.

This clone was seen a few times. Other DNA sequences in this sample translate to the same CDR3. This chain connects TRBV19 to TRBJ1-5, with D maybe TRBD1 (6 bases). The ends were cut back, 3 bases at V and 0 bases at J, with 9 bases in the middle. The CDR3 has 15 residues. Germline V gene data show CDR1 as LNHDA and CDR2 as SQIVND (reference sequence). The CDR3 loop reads CASSIWDTSNQPQHF. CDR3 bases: TGTGCCAGTAGTATCTGGGACACTAGCAATCAGCCCCAGCATTTT.

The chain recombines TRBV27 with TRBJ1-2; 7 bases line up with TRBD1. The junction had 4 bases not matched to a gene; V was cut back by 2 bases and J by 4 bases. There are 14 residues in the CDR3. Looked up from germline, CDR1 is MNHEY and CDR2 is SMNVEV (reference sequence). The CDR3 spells CASSLDGQVYGYTF. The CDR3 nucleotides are TGTGCCAGCAGTTTAGACGGACAGGTCTATGGCTACACCTTC.

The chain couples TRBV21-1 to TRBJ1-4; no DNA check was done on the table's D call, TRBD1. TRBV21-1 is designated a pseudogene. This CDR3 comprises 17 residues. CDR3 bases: TGTGCCAGCAGCAAAGCGGGTCGCGGCAGGGTTAAAGGAAAACTGTTTTTT. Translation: CASSKAGRGRVKGKLFF.

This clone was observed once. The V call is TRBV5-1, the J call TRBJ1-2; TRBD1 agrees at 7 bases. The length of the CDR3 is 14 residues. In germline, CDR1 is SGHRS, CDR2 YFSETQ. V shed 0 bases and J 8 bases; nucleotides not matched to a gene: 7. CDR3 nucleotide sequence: TGCGCCAGCAGCTTGGCCGGACAGGCGGGGGGCTACACCTTC. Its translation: CASSLAGQAGGYTF.

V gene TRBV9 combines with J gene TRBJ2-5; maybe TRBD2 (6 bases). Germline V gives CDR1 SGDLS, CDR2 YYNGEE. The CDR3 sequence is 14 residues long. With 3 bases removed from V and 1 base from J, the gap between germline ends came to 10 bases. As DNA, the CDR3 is TGTGCCAGCAGCGCACAAGCGGGCCAAGAGACCCAGTACTTC. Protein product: CASSAQAGQETQYF.

The CDR3 DNA reads as TGTGCCAGCAGCTTTTCGGAGGATTCGTCCCTCCACTTT. Its protein is CASSFSEDSSLHF. J is TRBJ1-6 and V is TRBV5-5; no definite D call. The length of the CDR3 is 13 residues. CDR1 is SGHKS and CDR2 is YYEKEE in the germline V gene (reference sequence). Trimming stripped 2 bases from V and 14 bases from J, with 14 bases between.

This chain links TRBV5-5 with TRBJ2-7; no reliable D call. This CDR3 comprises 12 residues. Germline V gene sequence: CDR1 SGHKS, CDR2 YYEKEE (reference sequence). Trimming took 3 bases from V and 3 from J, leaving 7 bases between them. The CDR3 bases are TGTGCCAGCAGCTCTGCACTCTACGAGCAGTACTTC. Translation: CASSSALYEQYF.

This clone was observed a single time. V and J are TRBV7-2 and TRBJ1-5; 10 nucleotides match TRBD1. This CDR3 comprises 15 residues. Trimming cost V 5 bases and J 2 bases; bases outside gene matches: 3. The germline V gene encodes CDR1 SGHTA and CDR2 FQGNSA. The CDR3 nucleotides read TGTGCCAGCAGCGTCGGGACAGGGGGCAATCAGCCCCAGCATTTT. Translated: CASSVGTGGNQPQHF. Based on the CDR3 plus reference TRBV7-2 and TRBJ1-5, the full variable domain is GAGVSQSPSNKVTEKGKDVELRCDPISGHTALYWYRQSLGQGLEFLIYFQGNSAPDKSGLPSDRFSAERTGGSVSTLTIQRTQQEDSAVYLCASSVGTGGNQPQHFGDGTRLSIL.

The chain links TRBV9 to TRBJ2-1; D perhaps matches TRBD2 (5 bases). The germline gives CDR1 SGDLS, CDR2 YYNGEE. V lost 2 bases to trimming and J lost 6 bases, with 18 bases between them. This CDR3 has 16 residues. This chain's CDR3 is CASSVVGRGYVNEQFF. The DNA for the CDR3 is TGTGCCAGCAGCGTGGTAGGACGAGGGTACGTCAATGAGCAGTTCTTC.